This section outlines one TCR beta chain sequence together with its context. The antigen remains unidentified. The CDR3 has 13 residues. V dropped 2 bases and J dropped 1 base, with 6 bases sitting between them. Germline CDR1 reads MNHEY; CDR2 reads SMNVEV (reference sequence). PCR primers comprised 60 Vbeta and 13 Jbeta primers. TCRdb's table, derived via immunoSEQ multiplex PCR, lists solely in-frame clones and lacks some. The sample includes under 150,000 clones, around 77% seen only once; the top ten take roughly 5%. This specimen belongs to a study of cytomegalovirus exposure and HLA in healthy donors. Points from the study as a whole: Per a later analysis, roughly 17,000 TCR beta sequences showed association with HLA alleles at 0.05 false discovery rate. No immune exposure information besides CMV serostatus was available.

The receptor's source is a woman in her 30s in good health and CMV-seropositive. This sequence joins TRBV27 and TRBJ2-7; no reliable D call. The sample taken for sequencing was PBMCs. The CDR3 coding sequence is TGTGCCAGCAGTTTAGGGCTTTCCTACGAGCAGTACTTC. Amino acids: CASSLGLSYEQYF.